Below, 14 T cell receptor beta chains from the same sample are listed, as sequenced in a study of PD-1 blockade in classical Hodgkin lymphoma. The time point: cycle 4 day 1 (C4D1), after less than seven weeks of nivolumab. Patients all relapsed after autologous stem cell transplantation, and there was variation in brentuximab vedotin exposure. Assay: immunoSEQ multiplex PCR; the TCRdb copy retains only in-frame clones and omits some. The sample includes over 15,000 clones, approximately 83% of them seen just once. Sequenced material: peripheral blood mononuclear cells (PBMCs), taken before the fourth cycle of nivolumab. These receptors all come from a human donor with classical Hodgkin lymphoma.

In DNA form, the CDR3 reads TGTGCCAGCTCACCCGGGATGGGGCTGTATGGCTACACCTTC. Translated: CASSPGMGLYGYTF. The rearrangement joins TRBV18 to TRBJ1-2; D might be TRBD1 (5 bases). The CDR3 is 14 amino acids. V dropped 3 bases and J dropped 5 bases, with 13 bases sitting between them. The germline gives CDR1 KGHSH, CDR2 LQKENI.

The V and J genes are TRBV7-9 and TRBJ1-2; D is unclear. Trimming removed 1 base from V and 2 bases from J, with 11 bases in between. Germline CDR1 SEHNR, CDR2 FQNEAQ (reference sequence). The CDR3 is 15 residues long. The CDR3 sequence is CASSLEVVGNYGYTF. CDR3 sequence (DNA): TGTGCCAGCAGCTTAGAGGTCGTTGGGAACTATGGCTACACCTTC.

This chain uses TRBV6-5 with TRBJ1-1; TRBD1 matches 8 bases. With 0 bases clipped from V and 5 bases from J, the junction kept 5 bases outside the gene matches. Germline CDR1 is MNHEY and CDR2 is SVGAGI. This CDR3 contains 15 residues. The CDR3 nucleotides read TGTGCCAGCAGTTACTCGGGCAGGGGGCCGACTGAAGCTTTCTTT. Translating gives CASSYSGRGPTEAFF.

The chain employs TRBV7-9 and TRBJ2-2; D uncertain. This CDR3 region has 14 residues. Between the trimmed V and J ends, which lost 5 bases and 4 bases, there was a span of 11 bases. CDR1 and CDR2 (germline): SEHNR, FQNEAQ (reference sequence). The chain's CDR3 is CASSPSTITGELFF. CDR3 sequence (DNA): TGTGCCAGCAGCCCGTCGACAATCACCGGGGAGCTGTTTTTT. The complete variable domain, with remaining parts taken from reference TRBV7-9 and TRBJ2-2, reads DTGVSQNPRHKITKRGQNVTFRCDPISEHNRLYWYRQTLGQGPEFLTYFQNEAQLEKSRLLSDRFSAERPKGSFSTLEIQRTEQGDSAMYLCASSPSTITGELFFGEGSRLTVL.

The chain links TRBV5-1 to TRBJ1-1; TRBD1 aligns across 7 bases. Per germline, CDR1 SGHRS and CDR2 YFSETQ. The CDR3 sequence is 14 residues long. The ends lost 3 bases at V and 1 base at J; junction bases unmatched: 3. CDR3 bases: TGCGCCAGCAGCTCCAGGACAGGGAACACTGAAGCTTTCTTT. It encodes CASSSRTGNTEAFF.

A single count supports this clone. The chain has TRBV6-5 and TRBJ2-1; 7 bases align to TRBD1. Germline-derived CDR1 and CDR2 are MNHEY and SVGAGI. The length of the CDR3 is 15 residues. V shed 4 bases and J 0 bases; nucleotides not matched to a gene: 3. The CDR3 region has the DNA TGTGCCAGCAGTTCGACAGGGAGCTCCTACAATGAGCAGTTCTTC. Translation: CASSSTGSSYNEQFF.

The chain joins TRBV6-1 to TRBJ1-1; D may be TRBD1 (5 bases). The CDR3 has 15 amino acids. V lost 1 base to trimming and J lost 4 bases, with 13 bases between them. Per the germline V gene, CDR1 is MNHNS and CDR2 is SASEGT. The CDR3 loop reads CASSEVIGVATEAFF. CDR3 in DNA: TGTGCCAGCAGTGAAGTTATAGGGGTAGCCACTGAAGCTTTCTTT.

This clone was counted only a few times. This sequence joins TRBV6-6 and TRBJ1-1; D possibly corresponds to TRBD1 (6 bases). In germline, CDR1 is MNHNY, CDR2 SVGAGI (reference sequence). The CDR3 covers 16 residues. Trimming removed 4 bases at V and 3 bases at J, with 18 bases between. The CDR3 nucleotides read TGTGCCAGCAGTTCCGCCGGACAGAAGCGTGACACTGAAGCTTTCTTT. It yields the protein CASSSAGQKRDTEAFF.

The chain employs TRBV7-9 and TRBJ1-2; possible D gene TRBD1, 6 bases. Trimming removed 1 base at V and 5 bases at J, with 8 bases between. There are 13 residues in the CDR3. Germline CDR1 reads SEHNR; CDR2 reads FQNEAQ (reference sequence). Here the CDR3 reads CASSLGTGYGYTF. The CDR3 coding sequence is TGTGCCAGCAGCTTAGGCACAGGGTATGGCTACACCTTC. The complete variable domain, with remaining parts taken from reference TRBV7-9 and TRBJ1-2, reads DTGVSQNPRHKITKRGQNVTFRCDPISEHNRLYWYRQTLGQGPEFLTYFQNEAQLEKSRLLSDRFSAERPKGSFSTLEIQRTEQGDSAMYLCASSLGTGYGYTFGSGTRLTVV.

V is TRBV11-1 and J is TRBJ1-2, with D perhaps TRBD1 (5 bases). V was pared by 1 base and J by 6 bases, with 15 bases between. CDR3 length: 15 residues. The germline CDR1 and CDR2 sequences are SGHAT and FQDESV (reference sequence). The chain's CDR3 is CASSLGQGTADGYTF. The DNA of the CDR3 is TGTGCCAGCAGCTTAGGCCAGGGTACGGCTGATGGCTACACCTTC.

The CDR3 nucleotides read TGTGCCAGCAGTTTAGCCGGACAGGGCGGGCTCTATGGCTACACCTTC. Protein product: CASSLAGQGGLYGYTF. The chain carries TRBV28 and TRBJ1-2; 8 bases line up with TRBD1. V dropped 2 bases and J dropped 4; count of bases not matched to a gene: 9. The CDR3 totals 16 residues. CDR1 and CDR2 from the germline V gene are MDHEN and SYDVKM.

The chain combines TRBV14 with TRBJ1-1; TRBD1 agrees at 8 bases. The CDR3 is 17 amino acids. Trimming cost V 4 bases and J 0 bases; bases outside gene matches: 10. Germline values: CDR1 SGHDN, CDR2 FVKESK. The CDR3 DNA is TGTGCCAGCAGCCGCAACGCAGGGGGCATATTGAACACTGAAGCTTTCTTT. Amino acid sequence: CASSRNAGGILNTEAFF.

The V and J genes are TRBV9 and TRBJ2-3; 8 bases fit TRBD2. J was trimmed by 0 bases and V by 3 bases; bases with no gene match: 3. From germline, CDR1 is SGDLS and CDR2 YYNGEE. This CDR3 spans 15 amino acids. CDR3 protein: CASSGGLGSTDTQYF. CDR3 nucleotide sequence: TGTGCCAGCAGCGGGGGACTAGGTAGCACAGATACGCAGTATTTT. Together with reference TRBV9 and TRBJ2-3, the CDR3 gives the full variable domain: DSGVTQTPKHLITATGQRVTLRCSPRSGDLSVYWYQQSLDQGLQFLIQYYNGEERAKGNILERFSAQQFPDLHSELNLSSLELGDSALYFCASSGGLGSTDTQYFGPGTRLTVL.

The rearrangement joins TRBV7-2 to TRBJ2-1, with no clear D. V lost 3 bases and J lost 1, with 10 bases in between. Germline V gene lookup returns CDR1 SGHTA and CDR2 FQGNSA. This CDR3 is built from 15 residues. The CDR3 region has the DNA TGTGCCAGCAGCTTGAAGGGCTCGTCCTACAATGAGCAGTTCTTC. Translation: CASSLKGSSYNEQFF. The whole variable domain, filled in from reference TRBV7-2 and TRBJ2-1, reads GAGVSQSPSNKVTEKGKDVELRCDPISGHTALYWYRQSLGQGLEFLIYFQGNSAPDKSGLPSDRFSAERTGGSVSTLTIQRTQQEDSAVYLCASSLKGSSYNEQFFGPGTRLTVL.